These T cell receptor beta chains were read from a single sample in a study of naive and memory T cell subsets. Each CDR3 protein gets one entry after TCRdb re-called the UMI-ligation and nested PCR reads with MiXCR. The table shows approximately 89,000 distinct CDR3 sequences, with more than 6.5% occurring only once. Sequencing input: central memory CD4+ T cells from blood. Every receptor here comes from a human donor in good health. Both conserved end residues are part of each CDR3. D genes are given only for firm matches. Clone sizes are given selectively: once, few, many, or a class where the clone is expanded.

j_call v_call d_call clone_size cdr3_length cdr3_aa cdr3_nt
TRBJ2-7 TRBV29-1 TRBD2 many 14 CSVEAPGRVREQYF TGCAGCGTTGAAGCCCCGGGGAGGGTTCGCGAGCAGTACTTC
TRBJ2-7 TRBV7-2 - - 14 CASSLSLGDYEQYF TGTGCCAGCAGCTTATCGCTTGGCGACTACGAGCAGTACTTC
TRBJ1-5 TRBV10-3 - many 15 CAISEVGLGNQPQHF TGTGCCATCAGTGAAGTAGGCTTGGGCAATCAGCCCCAGCATTTT
TRBJ1-1 TRBV7-3 - many 13 CASSPGWGLVAFF TGTGCCAGCAGCCCAGGCTGGGGCCTAGTAGCTTTCTTT
TRBJ2-3 TRBV9 TRBD2 - 13 CASSVGLAGMQYF TGTGCCAGCAGCGTCGGACTAGCGGGAATGCAGTATTTT
TRBJ2-3 TRBV20-1 - - 11 CSARWSDTQYF TGCAGTGCTAGATGGTCAGATACGCAGTATTTT
TRBJ2-5 TRBV28 - many 16 CASSFWGRRGSETQYF TGTGCCAGCAGTTTTTGGGGGAGGAGGGGATCAGAGACCCAGTACTTC
TRBJ2-5 TRBV19 - - 15 CASSITISGKETQYF TGTGCCAGTAGTATAACGATCTCGGGGAAGGAGACCCAGTACTTC
TRBJ2-3 TRBV6-2/TRBV6-3 - many 17 CASSYSKGTASTDTQYF TGTGCCAGCAGTTACTCGAAGGGGACTGCCTCCACAGATACGCAGTATTTT
TRBJ2-3 TRBV20-1 TRBD2 many 15 CSASSKRGGADTQYF TGCAGTGCTAGTTCTAAGCGGGGGGGCGCAGATACGCAGTATTTT
TRBJ1-1 TRBV5-1 - many 15 CASSLGSGMDTEAFF TGCGCCAGCAGCTTGGGATCAGGGATGGACACTGAAGCTTTCTTT
TRBJ2-3 TRBV20-1 TRBD2 many 19 CSARDAHHLRLAGTDTQYF TGCAGTGCTAGAGATGCCCATCATCTTCGACTAGCGGGCACAGATACGCAGTATTTT
TRBJ1-1 TRBV11-3 - many 15 CASSLGGTMNTEAFF TGTGCCAGCAGCTTAGGAGGGACCATGAACACTGAAGCTTTCTTT
TRBJ1-2 TRBV27 - many 16 CASSSRPGSANYGYTF TGTGCCAGCAGTTCCCGACCAGGGTCAGCTAACTATGGCTACACCTTC
TRBJ1-5 TRBV2 - many 13 CASSDEGNQPQHF TGTGCCAGCAGCGACGAGGGCAATCAGCCCCAGCATTTT
TRBJ2-3 TRBV30 - few 13 CAWSVREGDTQYF TGTGCCTGGAGTGTACGTGAGGGGGATACGCAGTATTTT
TRBJ2-2 TRBV23-1 - once 17 CASSQSKARPNTGELFF TGCGCCAGCAGTCAATCGAAGGCCAGACCGAACACCGGGGAGCTGTTTTTT
TRBJ1-1 TRBV6-5 - many 13 CASSYGGATEAFF TGTGCCAGCAGTTATGGGGGAGCCACTGAAGCTTTCTTT
TRBJ1-2 TRBV2 - many 12 CASVATEVGYTF TGTGCCAGCGTCGCGACAGAGGTTGGCTACACCTTC
TRBJ1-3 TRBV19 - few 13 CASTPVVGNTIYF TGTGCCAGTACCCCGGTAGTTGGAAACACCATATATTTT
TRBJ2-1 TRBV12-3/TRBV12-4 TRBD2 few 19 CASSSPPASGGAYRNEQFF TGTGCCAGCAGTTCCCCTCCGGCTAGCGGGGGGGCCTATCGCAATGAGCAGTTCTTC
TRBJ2-7 TRBV7-9 TRBD2 - 13 CASSFGGGLEQYF TGTGCCAGCAGCTTCGGGGGGGGGCTGGAGCAGTACTTC
TRBJ2-2 TRBV5-1 TRBD2 - 15 CASSLTSGNTGELFF TGCGCCAGCAGCTTAACTAGCGGTAACACCGGGGAGCTGTTTTTT
TRBJ2-3 TRBV2 - many 15 CASLKDTLSTDTQYF TGTGCCAGCTTGAAGGACACTCTTAGCACAGATACGCAGTATTTT
TRBJ2-1 TRBV29-1 TRBD2 - 16 CSVESASGGLVNEQFF TGCAGCGTTGAATCCGCTTCGGGGGGTCTAGTCAATGAGCAGTTCTTC
TRBJ2-3 TRBV7-2 TRBD2 - 17 CASSFPLLAGYTDTQYF TGTGCCAGCAGCTTCCCCCTTCTAGCGGGGTACACAGATACGCAGTATTTT
TRBJ1-5 TRBV18 - many 15 CASSPPGPLNQPQHF TGTGCCAGCTCACCACCAGGACCGTTAAATCAGCCCCAGCATTTT
TRBJ1-1 TRBV2 TRBD1 many 14 CASKEDRVGTEAFF TGTGCCAGCAAAGAAGACAGGGTGGGAACTGAAGCTTTCTTT
TRBJ2-1 TRBV4-2 TRBD2 many 15 CASSQETGGYNEQFF TGTGCCAGCAGCCAAGAGACGGGGGGGTACAATGAGCAGTTCTTC
TRBJ2-5 TRBV15 - many 17 CATSDSWGATMRETQYF TGTGCCACCAGCGACAGTTGGGGGGCAACGATGAGAGAGACCCAGTACTTC
TRBJ2-1 TRBV6-2/TRBV6-3 TRBD2 - 17 CASSPLSGGASYNEQFF TGTGCCAGCAGTCCCCTGAGCGGGGGGGCCTCCTACAATGAGCAGTTCTTC
TRBJ1-4 TRBV4-2 - - 14 CASSQDRLSQKLFF TGTGCCAGCAGCCAAGACAGGCTGTCTCAAAAACTGTTTTTT
TRBJ2-1 TRBV11-3 TRBD2 many 14 CASSPSGPWSEQFF TGTGCCAGTAGTCCTAGCGGCCCTTGGAGTGAGCAGTTCTTC
TRBJ1-2 TRBV27 - many 14 CASSPSRTLYGYTF TGTGCCAGCAGTCCCTCCCGGACTCTCTATGGCTACACCTTC
TRBJ2-5 TRBV20-1 TRBD2 many 17 CSARDRGGGALAETQYF TGCAGTGCTAGAGATCGAGGCGGGGGGGCCCTAGCGGAGACCCAGTACTTC
TRBJ2-7 TRBV7-2 - many 12 CASSRGFYEQYF TGTGCCAGCAGTCGAGGGTTCTACGAGCAGTACTTC
TRBJ2-7 TRBV6-2/TRBV6-3 - many 15 CASSSTAQSSYEQYF TGTGCCAGCAGTTCAACAGCCCAAAGCTCCTACGAGCAGTACTTC
TRBJ2-3 TRBV7-2 TRBD2 many 15 CASSFQLAGGDTQYF TGTGCCAGCAGCTTTCAACTAGCGGGAGGTGATACGCAGTATTTT
TRBJ2-7 TRBV10-3 TRBD2 - 15 CAISEGLTSDYEQYF TGTGCCATCAGTGAAGGCCTGACTAGCGACTACGAGCAGTACTTC
TRBJ2-7 TRBV6-1 - many 11 CASSLNYEQYF TGTGCCAGCAGTTTGAATTACGAGCAGTACTTC
TRBJ2-3 TRBV6-1 - - 16 CASSEADSGYTDTQYF TGTGCCAGCAGTGAAGCCGATAGCGGATACACAGATACGCAGTATTTT
TRBJ1-2 TRBV6-1 - many 11 CASSKNYGYTF TGTGCCAGCTCGAAGAACTATGGCTACACCTTC
TRBJ2-1 TRBV12-3/TRBV12-4 TRBD2 many 14 CASRTSGSGNEQFF TGTGCCAGCAGGACTAGCGGGAGCGGCAATGAGCAGTTCTTC
TRBJ1-2 TRBV10-3 TRBD1 - 12 CAISRGQGGYTF TGTGCCATCAGCCGAGGACAGGGGGGCTACACCTTC
TRBJ2-1 TRBV5-6 TRBD1 few 11 CASRQGDEQFF TGTGCCAGCAGGCAGGGGGATGAGCAGTTCTTC
TRBJ2-3 TRBV6-5 - - 15 CASSYKGGPGDTQYF TGTGCCAGCAGTTACAAGGGGGGTCCAGGAGATACGCAGTATTTT
TRBJ2-1 TRBV5-5 - - 15 CASSLVLASYNEQFF TGTGCCAGCAGCTTGGTATTAGCCTCCTACAATGAGCAGTTCTTC
TRBJ1-2 TRBV20-1 - many 15 CSARSGRALNYGYTF TGCAGTGCACGGTCGGGGCGGGCCCTTAACTATGGCTACACCTTC
TRBJ2-7 TRBV20-1 - many 13 CSVSDARSYEQYF TGCAGTGTCTCGGATGCCCGTTCCTACGAGCAGTACTTC